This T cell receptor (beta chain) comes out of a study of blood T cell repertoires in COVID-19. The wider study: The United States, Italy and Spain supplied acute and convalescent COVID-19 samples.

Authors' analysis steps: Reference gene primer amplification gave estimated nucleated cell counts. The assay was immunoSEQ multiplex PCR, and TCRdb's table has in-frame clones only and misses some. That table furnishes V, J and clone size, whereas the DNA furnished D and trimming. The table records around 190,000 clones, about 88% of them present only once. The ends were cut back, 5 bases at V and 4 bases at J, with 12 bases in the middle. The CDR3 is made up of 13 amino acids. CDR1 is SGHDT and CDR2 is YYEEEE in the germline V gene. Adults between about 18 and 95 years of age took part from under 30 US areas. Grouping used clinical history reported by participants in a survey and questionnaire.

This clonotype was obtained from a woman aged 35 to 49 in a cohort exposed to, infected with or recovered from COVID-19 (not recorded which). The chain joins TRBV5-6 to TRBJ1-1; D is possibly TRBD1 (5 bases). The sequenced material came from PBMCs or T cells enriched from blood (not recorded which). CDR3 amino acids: CASRAGQGTEAFF. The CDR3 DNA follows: TGTGCCAGCAGGGCGGGGCAGGGCACTGAAGCTTTCTTT.